This TCR beta chain was retrieved from a study of blood T cell repertoires in COVID-19. Study-level information: Specimens from acute and convalescent COVID-19 originated in the United States, Italy and Spain. The cDNA or gDNA used as material had been derived from T cells, B-cell-depleted T cells, or PBMCs.

The sample holds one count of this clone. In the study's own analysis: Reference gene primer amplification gave estimated nucleated cell counts. Assay: immunoSEQ multiplex PCR; the TCRdb copy retains only in-frame clones and omits some. V, J and clone size reflect that table, while D and trimming were determined from the DNA. This table holds 100,000 to 150,000 clones, approximately 89% found once. The germline V gene has CDR1 SGHRS and CDR2 YFSETQ. The CDR3 spans 15 residues. The trim removed 4 bases at V and 3 bases at J, leaving 5 bases unmatched. The J gene is TRBJ1-1, the V gene TRBV5-1, with TRBD1 identical over 11 bases. Sequenced material: peripheral blood. This clonotype originated in a man in his fifties with acute or convalescent COVID-19. The CDR3: CASSQGTGGYTEAFF. For the CDR3, the DNA is TGCGCCAGCAGCCAAGGGACAGGGGGTTACACTGAAGCTTTCTTT.